These 21 T cell receptor beta chains were all obtained from the same sample, sequenced in a study of blood T cell repertoires in COVID-19. Only in-frame clones appear in the TCRdb table, and some are missing; sequencing was by immunoSEQ multiplex PCR. The sample lists hundreds of thousands of clones; about nine tenths were seen once. Material for sequencing was PBMCs or T cells enriched from blood (not recorded which). These receptors came from a middle-aged man who had been exposed to COVID-19.

The CDR3: CASSLGGAGISYEQYV. DNA of the CDR3: TGTGCCAGCAGCTTAGGAGGGGCGGGAATCTCCTACGAGCAGTACGTC. This chain joins TRBV7-2 and TRBJ2-7, with TRBD2 as a possible D gene (6 bases). V lost 1 base, J lost 0 bases, and 13 bases lay in between. CDR3 length equals 16 residues. Germline CDR1 SGHTA, CDR2 FQGNSA.

The chain couples TRBV5-1 to TRBJ1-2; D may be TRBD1 (5 bases). The CDR3 is made up of 14 amino acids. The V end lost 4 bases, the J end lost 8 bases, and 18 bases lay between the germline ends. CDR1 and CDR2 (germline): SGHRS, YFSETQ. The chain's CDR3 is CASSRTGDRRGYTF. In nucleotides, the CDR3 is TGCGCCAGCAGCCGCACAGGAGATCGTCGGGGCTACACCTTC. The full variable domain, rest sourced from reference TRBV5-1 and TRBJ1-2, is KAGVTQTPRYLIKTRGQQVTLSCSPISGHRSVSWYQQTPGQGLQFLFEYFSETQRNKGNFPGRFSGRQFSNSRSEMNVSTLELGDSALYLCASSRTGDRRGYTFGSGTRLTVV.

V gene TRBV2 combines with J gene TRBJ1-2, with D hard to call. V was cut by 6 bases and J by 6 bases, with 14 bases left in between. The CDR3 consists of 13 residues. Per the germline V gene, CDR1 is SNHLY and CDR2 is FYNNEI. The CDR3 coding sequence is TGTGCCAGCAGGATGACCAGCGGGGATGGCTACACCTTC. Translating it yields CASRMTSGDGYTF.

The V gene is TRBV5-1, the J gene TRBJ1-1; D unresolved. This CDR3 is 13 amino acids long. The germline V gene encodes CDR1 SGHRS and CDR2 YFSETQ. V gave up 3 bases and J gave up 2 bases, with 8 bases separating them. The CDR3 sequence: CASSSLLNTEAFF. CDR3 nucleotides: TGCGCCAGCAGCTCCCTCTTAAACACTGAAGCTTTCTTT.

This rearrangement joins TRBV6-4 to TRBJ1-2; TRBD1 matches at 9 bases. The CDR3 consists of 14 residues. The V gene end was trimmed by 4 bases and the J gene end by 7 bases; junction bases not matched to a gene: 7. CDR1 is MRHNA and CDR2 is SNTAGT in the germline V gene. CDR3 coding DNA: TGTGCCAGCAGTGCCACCGGGACAGGGCCTGGCTACACCTTC. Its translation is CASSATGTGPGYTF.

The genes are TRBV7-2 and TRBJ2-3; 9 nucleotides line up with TRBD2. The germline V gene encodes CDR1 SGHTA and CDR2 FQGNSA. The V and J ends lost 5 bases and 1 base, in that order; junction bases with no gene match: 4. This CDR3 contains 15 residues. The CDR3: CASSTAGGGTDTQYF. The CDR3 DNA reads as TGTGCCAGCAGCACAGCGGGGGGAGGCACAGATACGCAGTATTTT.

CDR3 sequence: CASSLGRYGYTF. In DNA, the CDR3 is TGTGCCAGCAGTTTAGGCAGATATGGCTACACCTTC. The genes are TRBV28 and TRBJ1-2; D not resolved. With 2 bases removed from V and 5 bases from J, the gap between germline ends came to 6 bases. The germline gives CDR1 MDHEN, CDR2 SYDVKM. CDR3 length: 12 residues.

This clone was observed a few times. CDR3 residues: CASSLAPRQGNYGYTF. Here the CDR3 DNA reads TGCGCCAGCAGCTTGGCTCCGCGACAGGGGAACTATGGCTACACCTTC. This chain links TRBV5-1 with TRBJ1-2, with 8 bases aligning to TRBD1. The CDR3 has 16 amino acids. V gave up 0 bases and J gave up 2 bases; unmatched junction bases: 6. CDR1 SGHRS and CDR2 YFSETQ come from the germline V gene.

The CDR3 DNA is TGTGCCAGCAGCGACCCGACAGGGGTCTACGAGCAGTACGTC. Its protein is CASSDPTGVYEQYV. The genes are TRBV11-3 and TRBJ2-7, with 8 bases matching TRBD1. The CDR3 spans 14 residues. Germline CDR1 and CDR2: SGHNT and YENEEA. J gave up 3 bases and V 5 bases, and 6 bases lay outside the gene matches.

The chain carries TRBV19 and TRBJ1-5, with 7 bases identical to TRBD1. Per the germline V gene, CDR1 is LNHDA and CDR2 is SQIVND (reference sequence). The junction had 21 bases not matched to a gene; V was cut back by 5 bases and J by 5 bases. There are 19 residues in the CDR3. This chain's CDR3 is CASSAPEGRGESFDQPQHF. The CDR3 DNA is TGTGCCAGTAGTGCACCGGAGGGCAGGGGGGAATCTTTTGATCAGCCCCAGCATTTT.

V usage is TRBV7-2 and J usage is TRBJ2-3; 8 bases agree with TRBD2. V lost 3 bases, J lost 0 bases, and 5 bases stayed unmatched. The CDR3 consists of 16 residues. In germline, CDR1 is SGHTA, CDR2 FQGNSA. CDR3 protein: CASSFKRGWSTDTQYF. DNA for the CDR3: TGTGCCAGCAGCTTCAAGCGGGGGTGGAGCACAGATACGCAGTATTTT.

This clone was seen a single time. V usage is TRBV2 and J usage is TRBJ2-3; possibly TRBD2 for D (6 bases). The CDR3 runs 14 residues. Germline V gene lookup returns CDR1 SNHLY and CDR2 FYNNEI. Trimming cost V 11 bases and J 1 base, with 16 bases left between them. CDR3 in DNA: TGTGCCGGCACCCTCCGCGGGGGCACAGATACGCAGTATTTT. Translation: CAGTLRGGTDTQYF.

The chain links TRBV5-1 to TRBJ1-3, with D possibly being TRBD1 (5 bases). Germline CDR1 and CDR2: SGHRS and YFSETQ. This CDR3 has 15 amino acids. V lost 4 bases and J 0 bases, leaving 11 bases between the germline ends. The CDR3 DNA sequence: TGCGCCAGCAGCCCAGGGCCCAGCTCTGGAAACACCATATATTTT. Protein product: CASSPGPSSGNTIYF.

The rearrangement links TRBV11-2 to TRBJ2-1; D is uncertain. The CDR3 sequence is 12 residues long. Trimming removed 0 bases from V and 9 bases from J, with 6 bases in between. Germline CDR1 SGHAT, CDR2 FQNNGV. CDR3 in amino acids: CASSLDLREQFF. DNA for the CDR3: TGTGCCAGCAGCTTAGATTTGCGTGAGCAGTTCTTC.

The rearrangement joins TRBV19 to TRBJ1-5; no reliable D call. Per germline, CDR1 LNHDA and CDR2 SQIVND (reference sequence). Trimming removed 6 bases at V and 6 bases at J, with 12 bases between. This CDR3 has 13 amino acids. Written as DNA, the CDR3 is TGTGCCAGTAGCCATGTAGTTAGTCAGCCCCAGCATTTT. Its translation is CASSHVVSQPQHF.

This chain joins TRBV29-1 and TRBJ1-2, with unresolved D. Trimming left V 5 bases short and J 6 bases short, with 10 bases between. The CDR3 totals 11 residues. Germline V gives CDR1 SQVTM, CDR2 ANQGSEA. In DNA, the CDR3 is TGCAGCGTTTTGGCGGGGAATGGCTACACCTTC. The encoded protein is CSVLAGNGYTF.

The V call is TRBV6-5, the J call TRBJ1-1; a weak D match, TRBD1 (6 bases). The CDR3 contains 15 residues. Germline assignment: CDR1 MNHEY and CDR2 SVGAGI. Deletions cut 6 bases from V and 4 bases from J, with 18 bases between. CDR3 amino acids: CASSLGGALGTEAFF. The CDR3, as DNA: TGTGCCAGCAGCCTAGGGGGGGCGCTGGGCACTGAAGCTTTCTTT.

The rearrangement uses TRBV7-9 and TRBJ1-1, with D tentatively TRBD1 (5 bases). Germline loops: CDR1 SEHNR, CDR2 FQNEAQ (reference sequence). The CDR3 is made up of 15 amino acids. The V and J ends lost 0 bases and 7 bases respectively, with 15 bases between them. The CDR3 loop reads CASSLASSGHGEAFF. CDR3 coding DNA: TGTGCCAGCAGCTTAGCCTCTTCAGGGCACGGTGAAGCTTTCTTT.

This chain joins TRBV29-1 and TRBJ2-3; 9 bases are a match to TRBD1. The length of the CDR3 is 14 residues. Looked up from germline, CDR1 is SQVTM and CDR2 is ANQGSEA. The trim removed 5 bases at V and 3 bases at J, leaving 6 bases unmatched. CDR3 residues: CSVIPGQGTDTQYF. CDR3 in DNA: TGCAGCGTTATCCCCGGACAGGGGACAGATACGCAGTATTTT.

The chain employs TRBV9 and TRBJ2-3; 10 positions match TRBD1. Losses at the gene ends were 3 bases for V and 1 base for J; bases not matched to a gene: 2. Germline assignment: CDR1 SGDLS and CDR2 YYNGEE. This CDR3 is 15 amino acids long. The CDR3 spells CASSGGTGGTDTQYF. CDR3 coding DNA: TGTGCCAGCAGCGGCGGGACAGGGGGCACAGATACGCAGTATTTT.

Only a few counts were recorded for this clone. The V call is TRBV6-5, the J call TRBJ2-5; possible D gene TRBD1, 5 bases. V lost 10 bases to trimming and J lost 0 bases, with 12 bases between them. The CDR3 length is 13 residues. Germline CDR1 reads MNHEY; CDR2 reads SVGAGI. CDR3: CATRVRYQETQYF. The CDR3 DNA reads as TGTGCCACCAGGGTTAGATACCAAGAGACCCAGTACTTC.